This T cell receptor beta chain was captured in a study of blood T cell repertoires in COVID-19. For the study at large: Researchers got acute and convalescent COVID-19 samples from the United States, Italy and Spain.

The assay was immunoSEQ multiplex PCR, and TCRdb's table has in-frame clones only and misses some. This table has just over 200,000 clones, around three quarters appearing once. Germline CDR1 is MDHEN and CDR2 is SYDVKM. Trimming pared 6 bases from V and 0 bases from J, leaving 12 bases between. This CDR3 is 14 amino acids long. The sequenced material came from peripheral blood. This TCR was recovered from a woman between 70 and 85 years old with acute or convalescent COVID-19. V usage is TRBV28 and J usage is TRBJ2-7, with a possible D match to TRBD2 (6 bases). CDR3: CASRLWGGSYEQYF. The CDR3 region has the DNA TGTGCCAGCAGACTCTGGGGAGGCTCCTACGAGCAGTACTTC.